The 14 T cell receptor beta chains given below trace back to one sample, sequenced in a study of identical twins. TCRdb re-derived calls from the 5' RACE reads in MiXCR, one entry per CDR3 protein. In the table there are around 480,000 distinct CDR3 sequences, 13% to 15% of which are singletons. These records were also assigned to another study, of yellow fever vaccine responses in identical twins.

The specimen was CD4+ T cells sorted from blood. These receptors all stem from a woman aged 18-29 years in good health.

This chain uses TRBV6-2 or TRBV6-3 with TRBJ2-7; weak D call: TRBD1 (8 bases). Deletions cut 7 bases from V and 2 bases from J, with 18 bases between. In germline, CDR1 is MNHEY, CDR2 SVGEGT. CDR3 size: 15 residues. The CDR3 spells CASTYGGTGAYEQYF. In nucleotides, the CDR3 is TGTGCCAGCACCTACGGGGGGACAGGTGCCTACGAGCAGTACTTC.

This clonotype has just a few counts. The chain joins TRBV6-2 or TRBV6-3 to TRBJ2-7, with D hard to call. The V end was cut by 3 bases, the J end by 9 bases, with 15 bases between. Germline V gene data show CDR1 as MNHEY and CDR2 as SVGEGT. There are 13 residues in the CDR3. The CDR3 spells CASSYNTAGRQYF. The CDR3, as DNA: TGTGCCAGCAGTTATAATACCGCCGGGCGGCAGTACTTC.

This clonotype was found a few times. The chain combines TRBV2 with TRBJ2-1, with D possibly being TRBD2 (6 bases). Trimming removed 7 bases from V and 4 bases from J, with 20 bases in between. Germline CDR1 SNHLY, CDR2 FYNNEI. This CDR3 has 16 amino acids. The CDR3 reads CASNARLVDLYNEQFF. As DNA, the CDR3 is TGTGCCAGCAATGCCCGACTAGTTGACCTATACAATGAGCAGTTCTTC.

V is TRBV20-1 and J is TRBJ2-5, with 8 bases matching TRBD2. V lost 3 bases and J lost 4; bases outside the gene matches: 4. CDR3 length: 13 residues. The germline V gene has CDR1 DFQATT and CDR2 SNEGSKA (reference sequence). For the CDR3, the DNA is TGCAGTGCTAGCGGGGGGGCAGGAGAGACCCAGTACTTC. Encoded protein: CSASGGAGETQYF.

The chain joins TRBV19 to TRBJ2-3; 7 bases are a match to TRBD2. J lost 0 bases, V lost 5 bases, and 5 bases had no gene match. This CDR3 has 15 residues. Per the germline V gene, CDR1 is LNHDA and CDR2 is SQIVND (reference sequence). The CDR3 nucleotides are TGTGCCAGTAGTTTTCGGGAGGCTAGCACAGATACGCAGTATTTT. The encoded protein is CASSFREASTDTQYF.

This clonotype was found many times. The chain links TRBV15 to TRBJ2-5; D is uncertain. The CDR3 totals 15 residues. Trimming pared 0 bases from V and 1 base from J, leaving 9 bases between. Looked up from germline, CDR1 is LNHNV and CDR2 is YYDKDF (reference sequence). CDR3 nucleotides: TGTGCCACCAGCAGAGATATGGGCAGCCAAGAGACCCAGTACTTC. It encodes CATSRDMGSQETQYF.

This clonotype showed up just a few times. The chain links TRBV30 to TRBJ2-2; D gene ambiguous. The length of the CDR3 is 15 residues. Trimming pared 0 bases from V and 2 bases from J, leaving 10 bases between. Germline V gene data show CDR1 as GTSNPN and CDR2 as SVGIG (reference sequence). The CDR3 loop is CAWSVGRVNTGELFF. CDR3 sequence (DNA): TGTGCCTGGAGTGTCGGGCGAGTCAACACCGGGGAGCTGTTTTTT. Full variable domain (rest looked up from reference TRBV30 and TRBJ2-2): SQTIHQWPATLVQPVGSPLSLECTVEGTSNPNLYWYRQAAGRGLQLLFYSVGIGQISSEVPQNLSASRPQDRQFILSSKKLLLSDSGFYLCAWSVGRVNTGELFFGEGSRLTVL.

This sequence joins TRBV10-3 and TRBJ2-6; no clear D gene. Germline values: CDR1 ENHRY, CDR2 SYGVKD. The CDR3 sequence is 17 residues long. Trimming stripped 2 bases from V and 2 bases from J, with 13 bases between. The CDR3: CAISEKGESAGANVLTF. The CDR3 DNA sequence: TGTGCCATCAGTGAGAAGGGTGAATCGGCTGGGGCCAACGTCCTGACTTTC.

This chain uses TRBV4-2 with TRBJ2-2; TRBD2 matches 11 bases. The CDR3 contains 16 residues. From germline, CDR1 is LGHNA and CDR2 YNFKEQ. V shed 6 bases and J 3 bases; nucleotides not matched to a gene: 6. CDR3 protein: CASRELAGDHTGELFF. The CDR3 coding sequence is TGTGCCAGCAGGGAACTAGCGGGAGATCACACCGGGGAGCTGTTTTTT.

This clonotype was observed a handful of times. The CDR3 sequence is CASSEPGKTETQYF. CDR3 DNA sequence: TGTGCCAGCAGTGAACCGGGGAAGACGGAGACCCAGTACTTC. This chain uses TRBV6-1 with TRBJ2-5; possibly TRBD2 for D (5 bases). Germline assignment: CDR1 MNHNS and CDR2 SASEGT. The germline V and J ends were trimmed by 2 bases and 5 bases, with 12 bases remaining between them. This CDR3 is 14 amino acids long.

The table lists this clonotype with a few counts. The J gene is TRBJ1-1, the V gene TRBV12-3 or TRBV12-4; D call uncertain. V was pared by 5 bases and J by 11 bases, with 12 bases between. The CDR3 has 11 amino acids. Here the CDR3 DNA reads TGTGCCAGCAGTCAGTCCCTGTGGGCTTTCTTT. Translated, it gives CASSQSLWAFF.

This clonotype was observed a handful of times. The gene calls are TRBV6-1 and TRBJ2-1; 8 positions agree with TRBD2. Germline values: CDR1 MNHNS, CDR2 SASEGT. Trimming cost V 8 bases and J 4 bases; bases outside gene matches: 7. The CDR3 runs to 14 residues. CDR3 in DNA: TGTGCCAGCGACCAGGAGCGGGGGTACAATGAGCAGTTCTTC. It encodes CASDQERGYNEQFF.

This sequence joins TRBV11-2 and TRBJ2-5, with D maybe TRBD2 (6 bases). The CDR3 contains 16 residues. Germline loops: CDR1 SGHAT, CDR2 FQNNGV. V gave up 1 base and J gave up 5 bases, with 17 bases separating them. The CDR3 DNA sequence: TGTGCCAGCAGCTTAGTGGCAATCCGGAGGGTGGAGACCCAGTACTTC. This translates into CASSLVAIRRVETQYF.

This clonotype came up once. The chain couples TRBV6-1 to TRBJ1-5; 7 bases map to TRBD1. V trimming: 6 bases; J trimming: 7 bases; junction bases outside the gene matches: 9. The germline gives CDR1 MNHNS, CDR2 SASEGT. This CDR3 spans 14 amino acids. The CDR3 here is CASSLDRVRQPQHF. The CDR3 nucleotides are TGTGCCAGCAGCCTTGACAGGGTACGGCAGCCCCAGCATTTT.